These 28 T cell receptor beta chains were sequenced from one sample in a study. Via MiXCR, TCRdb re-called the 5' RACE reads, giving one row per CDR3 protein. The sample holds 25,000 to 40,000 distinct CDR3 sequences, approximately 24% seen once. Sample: memory CD4+ T cells sorted from blood. Subset indicated: memory CD4+ T cells, CD4+CD45RO+CD25-. These receptors came from a female donor with breast cancer.

Notes on this clonotype: A single base separates this from a much larger clone, so it may be a read error. The chain links TRBV6-5 to TRBJ2-1; TRBD2 aligns across 7 bases. The CDR3 contains 17 residues. V trimming: 5 bases; J trimming: 0 bases; junction bases outside the gene matches: 10. Per the germline V gene, CDR1 is MNHEY and CDR2 is SVGAGI. In DNA form, the CDR3 reads TGTGCCAGCAGTACCCTCACAGCGGGAAGCTCCTACAATGAGCAGTTCTTC. This translates into CASSTLTAGSSYNEQFF.

The chain has TRBV12-3 or TRBV12-4 and TRBJ2-3, with no clear D. V lost 3 bases and J lost 2, with 12 bases in between. CDR3 length equals 15 residues. The CDR3 spells CASSFRSENTDTQYF. CDR3 bases: TGTGCCAGCAGTTTCCGGAGCGAGAACACAGATACGCAGTATTTT.

Notes on this clonotype: A much bigger clone sits one base away, suggesting this may be a read error. The chain has TRBV20-1 and TRBJ2-5; possibly TRBD1 for D (7 bases). This CDR3 contains 16 residues. Per germline, CDR1 DFQATT and CDR2 SNEGSKA (reference sequence). V lost 5 bases and J 1 base, leaving 20 bases between the germline ends. CDR3 region: CSAGGGTAYLQETQYF. The CDR3 DNA reads TGCAGTGCTGGAGGCGGGACAGCATACCTCCAAGAGACCCAGTACTTC.

In its sample, this clonotype was seen many times. CDR3 sequence (DNA): TGTGCCAGCAGCAGAGGAGCCGAGCAGTACTTC. Translated: CASSRGAEQYF. The chain uses TRBV7-9 and TRBJ2-7; D call uncertain. V was shortened by 5 bases and J by 6 bases, with 8 bases between the two germline ends. The CDR3 contains 11 residues. Germline V gene lookup returns CDR1 SEHNR and CDR2 FQNEAQ (reference sequence).

This clonotype appeared once. Since the CDR3 does not end with the conserved phenylalanine or tryptophan, this likely comes from a read error. The chain joins TRBV6-6 to TRBJ1-6; D is possibly TRBD1 (5 bases). Trimming took 6 bases from V and 11 from J, leaving 5 bases between them. The germline V gene encodes CDR1 MNHNY and CDR2 SVGAGI (reference sequence). This CDR3 is 10 amino acids long. The CDR3 here is CASRGPPLHC. CDR3 sequence (DNA): TGTGCCAGCAGGGGGCCACCCCTCCACTGT.

About this clonotype itself: A junction end diverges from the germline sequence, so it may reflect a read error. The chain has TRBV4-1 and TRBJ2-1; TRBD2 agrees at 9 bases. The germline V gene encodes CDR1 MGHRA and CDR2 YSYEKL. The CDR3 consists of 15 residues. CDR3 protein: CASSQRASGVNEQFF. The DNA of the CDR3 is TGCGCAAGCAGCCAACGGGCTAGCGGGGTGAATGAGCAGTTCTTC.

Of note for this clonotype: This may come from a read error, since a much larger clone is one base off. J is TRBJ2-1 and V is TRBV5-1; weak D call: TRBD1 (6 bases). The J call may be in error: the DNA end matches TRBJ2-7 better. CDR3 length equals 15 residues. The germline V gene has CDR1 SGHRS and CDR2 YFSETQ. In DNA form, the CDR3 reads TGCGCCAGCAGCTTGGTGGTGGGGGCTTACAATGAGCAGTACTTC. This gives the protein CASSLVVGAYNEQYF.

The V call is TRBV12-3 or TRBV12-4, the J call TRBJ2-2; weak D call: TRBD1 (6 bases). The CDR3 is made up of 15 amino acids. V lost 3 bases to trimming and J lost 5 bases, with 13 bases between them. The DNA for the CDR3 is TGTGCCAGCAGTTTTTTGGGGGCTGGGACCGGGGAGCTGTTTTTT. Encoded protein: CASSFLGAGTGELFF.

V usage is TRBV27 and J usage is TRBJ2-2; 7 positions match TRBD2. J gave up 6 bases and V 6 bases, and 1 base lay outside the gene matches. This CDR3 is 12 amino acids long. The germline V gene has CDR1 MNHEY and CDR2 SMNVEV (reference sequence). DNA for the CDR3: TGTGCCAGCAGACTAGCGCCCGGGGAGCTGTTTTTT. It encodes CASRLAPGELFF.

This clonotype was seen many times. The chain carries TRBV10-3 and TRBJ2-5; D is uncertain. This CDR3 has 12 amino acids. CDR1 is ENHRY and CDR2 is SYGVKD in the germline V gene. Trimming removed 3 bases from V and 5 bases from J, with 7 bases in between. This CDR3 is CAISDLHETQYF. The CDR3 DNA sequence: TGTGCCATCAGTGATCTGCACGAGACCCAGTACTTC.

V gene TRBV6-6 combines with J gene TRBJ2-7; D may match TRBD1 or TRBD2 (6 bases each). CDR3 size: 12 residues. The V end lost 2 bases, the J end lost 12 bases, and 14 bases lay between the germline ends. Per the germline V gene, CDR1 is MNHNY and CDR2 is SVGAGI (reference sequence). The CDR3: CASSYGSGEAYF. For the CDR3, the DNA is TGTGCCAGCAGTTACGGGTCAGGGGAGGCGTACTTC.

This chain links TRBV6-1 with TRBJ1-6; possible D gene TRBD1, 5 bases. CDR1 is MNHNS, CDR2 SASEGT, per germline. Trimming stripped 4 bases from V and 10 bases from J, with 17 bases between. CDR3 length: 15 residues. The CDR3 loop is CASSGGGTLRSPLHF. In DNA form, the CDR3 reads TGTGCCAGCAGTGGGGGTGGGACCTTGAGATCACCCCTCCACTTT.

About this clonotype: This may be a read error: a much more frequent sequence differs by one nucleotide. The gene calls are TRBV10-3 and TRBJ1-2, with D perhaps matching TRBD1 (6 bases). CDR3 size: 15 residues. Per germline, CDR1 ENHRY and CDR2 SYGVKD. Trimming removed 2 bases from V and 3 bases from J, with 13 bases in between. The CDR3 sequence is CAISEPNRDDYGYTF. The DNA for the CDR3 is TGTGCCATCAGTGAGCCGAACAGGGATGACTATGGCTACACCTTC.

This clonotype showed up many times. The chain couples TRBV6-5 to TRBJ2-1, with D unresolved. V lost 0 bases to trimming and J lost 3 bases, with 15 bases between them. The CDR3 is 17 amino acids. Germline V gene data show CDR1 as MNHEY and CDR2 as SVGAGI. CDR3 sequence (DNA): TGTGCCAGCAGTTACTCAACTACGCGGAGCTTCTACAATGAGCAGTTCTTC. It specifies CASSYSTTRSFYNEQFF.

V and J are TRBV12-3 or TRBV12-4 and TRBJ2-1, with D unresolved. V was clipped by 7 bases and J by 0 bases, with 10 bases between them. This CDR3 has 14 amino acids. The CDR3 sequence is CASIMPNSYNEQFF. In DNA, the CDR3 is TGTGCCAGCATAATGCCCAACTCCTACAATGAGCAGTTCTTC.

This sequence joins TRBV5-4 and TRBJ2-4, with D perhaps TRBD1 (5 bases). Trimming took 5 bases from V and 8 from J, leaving 20 bases between them. Germline CDR1 is SGHNT and CDR2 is YYREEE (reference sequence). The CDR3 has 15 amino acids. Here the CDR3 DNA reads TGTGCCAGCAGTGCTTGGGGTCAGGGCAAGGACATTCAGTACTTC. This sequence encodes CASSAWGQGKDIQYF. The full variable domain, its missing parts supplied by reference TRBV5-4 and TRBJ2-4, is ETGVTQSPTHLIKTRGQQVTLRCSSQSGHNTVSWYQQALGQGPQFIFQYYREEENGRGNFPPRFSGLQFPNYSSELNVNALELDDSALYLCASSAWGQGKDIQYFGAGTRLSVL.

About this clonotype itself: Since a much larger clone is just one base distant, this may be a read error. CDR3 sequence (DNA): TGTGCCAGCAGTTTAGTCGCCCCGGGACTAGCCGAAGAGACCCAGTGCTTC. Amino acid sequence: CASSLVAPGLAEETQCF. The genes are TRBV12-3 or TRBV12-4 and TRBJ2-5; 9 bases are a match to TRBD2. This CDR3 comprises 17 residues.

This clonotype was detected ten times or more. The chain has TRBV15 and TRBJ1-5; unclear D gene. CDR3 length equals 13 residues. Trimming shortened V by 0 bases and J by 4 bases, and 4 bases separated the two germline ends. The germline gives CDR1 LNHNV, CDR2 YYDKDF (reference sequence). CDR3 in DNA: TGTGCCACCAGCAGAGAGCAAAATCAGCCCCAGCATTTT. This translates into CATSREQNQPQHF.

V and J are TRBV6-2 or TRBV6-3 and TRBJ1-6; D remains ambiguous. Germline loops: CDR1 MNHEY, CDR2 SVGEGT. This CDR3 region has 9 residues. The V end was cut by 9 bases, the J end by 11 bases, with 5 bases between. The CDR3: CASGPPLHF. CDR3 nucleotide sequence: TGTGCCAGTGGCCCACCCCTCCACTTT.

This chain connects TRBV27 to TRBJ2-2; D not resolved. CDR3 length equals 16 residues. Between the trimmed V and J ends, which lost 0 bases and 1 base, there was a span of 9 bases. Germline-derived CDR1 and CDR2 are MNHEY and SMNVEV (reference sequence). In DNA, the CDR3 is TGTGCCAGCAGTTTATCGGTGGGTTTGAACACCGGGGAGCTGTTTTTT. Encoded protein: CASSLSVGLNTGELFF.

This clonotype was counted ten times or more. This sequence joins TRBV5-1 and TRBJ1-5, with D unclear. Germline-derived CDR1 and CDR2 are SGHRS and YFSETQ. The V end lost 4 bases, the J end lost 0 bases, and 11 bases lay between the germline ends. The length of the CDR3 is 15 residues. Here the CDR3 DNA reads TGCGCCAGCAGCCCGGGATATCATAGCAATCAGCCCCAGCATTTT. This encodes CASSPGYHSNQPQHF.

The chain is built from TRBV6-2 or TRBV6-3 and TRBJ2-1; 7 nucleotides match TRBD2. CDR3 length: 17 amino acids. Germline assignment: CDR1 MNHEY and CDR2 SVGEGT. The V and J ends lost 2 bases and 6 bases, in that order; junction bases with no gene match: 13. The chain's CDR3 is CASSYSPPSGTSNEQFF. CDR3 DNA sequence: TGTGCCAGCAGTTACAGTCCCCCTAGCGGCACCTCCAATGAGCAGTTCTTC.

In this sample, this clonotype turned up many times. The chain joins TRBV20-1 to TRBJ2-1, with D maybe TRBD2 (9 bases). Germline CDR1 reads DFQATT; CDR2 reads SNEGSKA (reference sequence). This CDR3 region has 17 residues. V was cut by 0 bases and J by 9 bases, with 24 bases left in between. CDR3 DNA: TGCAGTGCTAGAGACGGCGGGGGGGGCAGGGGGCGCGGTGAGCAGTTCTTC. Amino acid sequence: CSARDGGGGRGRGEQFF.

Many counts were recorded for this clonotype. The rearrangement uses TRBV5-4 and TRBJ1-2; TRBD1 matches at 8 bases. V lost 2 bases and J lost 14; bases outside the gene matches: 11. Germline V gene lookup returns CDR1 SGHNT and CDR2 YYREEE (reference sequence). The CDR3 runs 13 residues. The CDR3 bases are TGTGCCAGCAGCTTTTTAGGACAGGGACCACAAACCTTC. Protein product: CASSFLGQGPQTF.

Concerning this clonotype itself: A read error may explain this, as a much larger clone is one base away. This sequence joins TRBV6-2 or TRBV6-3 and TRBJ2-2; maybe TRBD2 (5 bases). This CDR3 comprises 15 residues. CDR1 is MNHEY, CDR2 SVGEGT, per germline. CDR3 region: CSSNPSGANTGELFF. CDR3 DNA: TGTTCCAGCAACCCGAGCGGCGCGAACACCGGGGAGCTGTTTTTT.

There are a few counts of this clonotype. The chain is built from TRBV5-5 and TRBJ2-7; 14 nucleotides agree with TRBD2. The ends lost 3 bases at V and 9 bases at J; junction bases unmatched: 5. Germline V gives CDR1 SGHKS, CDR2 YYEKEE (reference sequence). The CDR3 runs 14 residues. CDR3 sequence (DNA): TGTGCCAGCAGCTGGGGACTAGCGGGGGATGCGCAGTACTTC. Its translation: CASSWGLAGDAQYF.

This clonotype has a count of ten or more. V and J are TRBV20-1 and TRBJ2-1; D is perhaps TRBD2 (5 bases). Germline V gene lookup returns CDR1 DFQATT and CDR2 SNEGSKA (reference sequence). The germline V and J ends were trimmed by 3 bases and 9 bases, with 12 bases remaining between them. The CDR3 spans 12 residues. CDR3 protein: CSARFGIGEQFF. The CDR3 nucleotides read TGCAGTGCTAGGTTCGGGATTGGTGAGCAGTTCTTC.

There are many counts of this clonotype. This chain uses TRBV7-6 with TRBJ2-7; the match to TRBD2 covers 14 bases. The CDR3 contains 15 residues. The V and J ends lost 3 bases and 4 bases, in that order; junction bases with no gene match: 2. Germline CDR1 SGHVS, CDR2 FNYEAQ. The CDR3 here is CASSLRTSGGYEQYF. In DNA form, the CDR3 reads TGTGCCAGCAGCTTGAGGACTAGCGGGGGGTACGAGCAGTACTTC.